This entry is about one TCR beta chain. The CDR3 covers 15 residues. The germline CDR1 and CDR2 sequences are MDHEN and SYDVKM. Trimming cost V 5 bases and J 3 bases, with 17 bases left between them. The sample belongs to a study of cytotoxic CD8 clonotypes in ibrutinib-treated CLL. Study in general: Included were 11 to 12 relapsed/refractory and approximately 15 treatment-naive patients, of whom 17 were IGHV unmutated.

Clones were read by immunoSEQ multiplex PCR, and TCRdb kept only the in-frame ones, dropping some. The sample yields about 140,000 clones, approximately 89% seen once. Specimen: PBMCs, collected after 12 months of ibrutinib treatment. This clonotype originated in a human donor with chronic lymphocytic leukemia. The V call is TRBV28, the J call TRBJ2-7; D may be TRBD1 (6 bases). Here the CDR3 DNA reads TGTGCCAGCAGTGGGTGGGACAAGATGAACTACGAGCAGTACTTC. Residues: CASSGWDKMNYEQYF.